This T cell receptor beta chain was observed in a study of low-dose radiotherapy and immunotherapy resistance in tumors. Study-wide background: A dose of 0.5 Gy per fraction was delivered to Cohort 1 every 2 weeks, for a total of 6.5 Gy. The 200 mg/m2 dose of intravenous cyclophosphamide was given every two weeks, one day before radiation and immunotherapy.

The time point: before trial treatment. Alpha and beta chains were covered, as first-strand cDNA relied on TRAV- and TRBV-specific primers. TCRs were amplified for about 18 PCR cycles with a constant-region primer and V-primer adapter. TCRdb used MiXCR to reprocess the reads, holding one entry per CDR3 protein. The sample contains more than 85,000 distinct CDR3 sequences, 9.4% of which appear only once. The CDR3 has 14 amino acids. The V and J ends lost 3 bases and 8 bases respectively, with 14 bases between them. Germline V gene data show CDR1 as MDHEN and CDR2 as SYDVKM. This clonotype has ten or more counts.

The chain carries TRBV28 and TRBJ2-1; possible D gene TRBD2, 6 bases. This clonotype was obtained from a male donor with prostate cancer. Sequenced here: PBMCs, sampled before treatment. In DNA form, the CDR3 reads TGTGCCAGCAGTTTGGGGGTAGCGGTTTATGAGCAGTTCTTC. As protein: CASSLGVAVYEQFF.